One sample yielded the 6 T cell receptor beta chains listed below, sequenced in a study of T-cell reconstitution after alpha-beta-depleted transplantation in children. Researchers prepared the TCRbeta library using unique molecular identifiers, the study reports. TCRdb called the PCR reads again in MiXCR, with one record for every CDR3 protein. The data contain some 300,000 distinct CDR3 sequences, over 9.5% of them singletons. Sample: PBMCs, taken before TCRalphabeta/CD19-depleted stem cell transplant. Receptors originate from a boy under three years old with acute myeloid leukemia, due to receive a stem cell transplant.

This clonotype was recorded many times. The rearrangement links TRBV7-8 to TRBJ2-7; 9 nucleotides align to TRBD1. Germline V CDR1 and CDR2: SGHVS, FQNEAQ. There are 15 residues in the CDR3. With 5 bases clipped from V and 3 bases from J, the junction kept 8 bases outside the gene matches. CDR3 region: CASSQGQGLGYEQYF. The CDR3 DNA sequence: TGTGCCAGCAGCCAGGGACAGGGTTTGGGCTACGAGCAGTACTTC. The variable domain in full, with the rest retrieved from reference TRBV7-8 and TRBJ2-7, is GAGVSQSPRYKVAKRGQDVALRCDPISGHVSLFWYQQALGQGPEFLTYFQNEAQLDKSGLPSDRFFAERPEGSVSTLKIQRTQQEDSAVYLCASSQGQGLGYEQYFGPGTRLTVT.

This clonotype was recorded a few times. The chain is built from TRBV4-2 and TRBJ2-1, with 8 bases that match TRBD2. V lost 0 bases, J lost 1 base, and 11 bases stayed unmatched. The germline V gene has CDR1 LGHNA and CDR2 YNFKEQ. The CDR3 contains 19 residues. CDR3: CASSQESYFSGNSYNEQFF. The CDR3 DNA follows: TGTGCCAGCAGCCAAGAGAGTTATTTTAGCGGGAATTCCTACAATGAGCAGTTCTTC.

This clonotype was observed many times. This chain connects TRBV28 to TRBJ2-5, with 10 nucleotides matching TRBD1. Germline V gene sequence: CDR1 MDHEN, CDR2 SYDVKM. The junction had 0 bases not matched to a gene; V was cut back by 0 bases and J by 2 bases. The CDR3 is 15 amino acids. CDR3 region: CASSLWGQGQETQYF. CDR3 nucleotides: TGTGCCAGCAGTTTATGGGGACAGGGGCAAGAGACCCAGTACTTC.

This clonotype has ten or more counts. This CDR3 is CASSPEGTGSGELFF. The CDR3 DNA follows: TGCGCCAGCAGCCCTGAGGGGACAGGGTCCGGGGAGCTGTTTTTT. V and J are TRBV5-1 and TRBJ2-2; 9 bases map to TRBD1. Germline V gives CDR1 SGHRS, CDR2 YFSETQ. This CDR3 contains 15 residues. Trimming took 4 bases from V and 6 from J; bases not matched to a gene: 7.

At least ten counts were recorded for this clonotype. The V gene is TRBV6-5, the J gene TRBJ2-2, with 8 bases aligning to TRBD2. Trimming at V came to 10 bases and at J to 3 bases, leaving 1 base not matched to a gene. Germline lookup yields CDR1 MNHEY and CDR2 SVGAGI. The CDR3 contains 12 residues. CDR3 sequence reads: CATGGDTGELFF. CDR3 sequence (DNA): TGTGCCACGGGAGGGGACACCGGGGAGCTGTTTTTT.

The CDR3, as DNA: TGTGCCAGCAGCTTACGATCCGGGACAGGGGCCCCTGCCGAGCAGTACTTC. This sequence encodes CASSLRSGTGAPAEQYF. The chain uses TRBV11-2 and TRBJ2-7, with 10 bases identical to TRBD1. The ends lost 2 bases at V and 6 bases at J; junction bases unmatched: 13. The CDR3 is made up of 17 amino acids. Looked up from germline, CDR1 is SGHAT and CDR2 is FQNNGV.